A selection of T cell receptor beta chains follows, all from one sample in a study of cytomegalovirus exposure and HLA in healthy donors. Data came from immunoSEQ multiplex PCR; TCRdb stores just in-frame clones and leaves some out. The table records 150,000 to 200,000 clones, 75% to 85% of them present only once. The sequenced sample consisted of PBMCs. The receptors were gathered from a woman between 25 and 40 years old in good health and CMV-seropositive. CDR3s include the opening cysteine and the closing phenylalanine or tryptophan. Fields, in order: J gene, V gene, D gene, clone size, CDR3 DNA, CDR3 protein. The D gene is left open where the match is weak. A clone size is listed for some rows: how often the clone was seen (once, few, many), or a class if it is expanded.

j_gene: TRBJ2-7; v_gene: TRBV25-1; d_gene: TRBD2; abundance: -; CDR3nt: TGTGCCAGCACGGGGGAGGGTAGGTACGAGCAGTACTTC; CDR3aa: CASTGEGRYEQYF
j_gene: TRBJ1-2; v_gene: TRBV20-1; d_gene: -; abundance: -; CDR3nt: TGCAGTGCTATAGGGGGCTATGGCTACACCTTC; CDR3aa: CSAIGGYGYTF
j_gene: TRBJ2-1; v_gene: TRBV29-1; d_gene: TRBD1; abundance: -; CDR3nt: TGCAGCGTTGAACGGGGCAGGGGGCGCTTCGATGAGCAGTTCTTC; CDR3aa: CSVERGRGRFDEQFF
j_gene: TRBJ2-3; v_gene: TRBV30; d_gene: TRBD2; abundance: -; CDR3nt: TGTGCCTGGAGTGTAAATAGCGGGGGGATTGGGACAGATACGCAGTATTTT; CDR3aa: CAWSVNSGGIGTDTQYF
j_gene: TRBJ1-3; v_gene: TRBV15; d_gene: -; abundance: -; CDR3nt: TGTGCCACCAGCAGCGGTGGGGGGGCTGGAAACACCATATATTTT; CDR3aa: CATSSGGGAGNTIYF
j_gene: TRBJ1-2; v_gene: TRBV4-1; d_gene: TRBD1; abundance: -; CDR3nt: TGCGCCAGCAACCAGGGGGCTATGGAGCCGATTTCGTATGGCTACACCTTC; CDR3aa: CASNQGAMEPISYGYTF
j_gene: TRBJ2-2; v_gene: TRBV5-1; d_gene: TRBD2; abundance: -; CDR3nt: TGCGCCAGCTCTGGGACTACCAACACCGGGGAGCTGTTTTTT; CDR3aa: CASSGTTNTGELFF
j_gene: TRBJ2-3; v_gene: TRBV30; d_gene: -; abundance: -; CDR3nt: TGTGCCTGGAGGGACTTCACAGATACGCAGTATTTT; CDR3aa: CAWRDFTDTQYF
j_gene: TRBJ2-2; v_gene: TRBV14; d_gene: -; abundance: -; CDR3nt: TGTGCCAGTATTACGTGGGAGGACACCGGGGAGCTGTTTTTT; CDR3aa: CASITWEDTGELFF
j_gene: TRBJ2-1; v_gene: TRBV9; d_gene: TRBD2; abundance: -; CDR3nt: TGTGCCAGCAGCGCTCCCCCCACTAGGGGAGGGGCTGAGCAGTTCTTC; CDR3aa: CASSAPPTRGGAEQFF
j_gene: TRBJ2-3; v_gene: TRBV19; d_gene: TRBD1; abundance: -; CDR3nt: TGTGCCAGTACCGACAGGGGGTGGCCGGGAGATACGCAGTATTTT; CDR3aa: CASTDRGWPGDTQYF
j_gene: TRBJ1-4; v_gene: TRBV6-6; d_gene: TRBD1; abundance: -; CDR3nt: TGTGCCAGCAGGCCCCGGACAGGGCCTAATGAAAAACTGTTTTTT; CDR3aa: CASRPRTGPNEKLFF
j_gene: TRBJ2-7; v_gene: TRBV27; d_gene: -; abundance: few; CDR3nt: TGTGCCAGGGACAGTTTGGAGCCCTACGAGCAGTACTTC; CDR3aa: CARDSLEPYEQYF
j_gene: TRBJ1-2; v_gene: TRBV7-9; d_gene: -; abundance: few; CDR3nt: TGTGCCAGCAGCCCTCTTCCCTCCTATGGCTACACCTTC; CDR3aa: CASSPLPSYGYTF
j_gene: TRBJ2-1; v_gene: TRBV6-1; d_gene: TRBD2; abundance: -; CDR3nt: TGTGCCAGCAGTCGCGGACTAGCGAGTTCAAATGAGCAGTTCTTC; CDR3aa: CASSRGLASSNEQFF
j_gene: TRBJ2-3; v_gene: TRBV4-1; d_gene: TRBD1; abundance: -; CDR3nt: TGCGCCAGCAGCCAGGCAGACAGGGGGCTTGGAGATACGCAGTATTTT; CDR3aa: CASSQADRGLGDTQYF
j_gene: TRBJ2-4; v_gene: TRBV5-4; d_gene: -; abundance: -; CDR3nt: TGTGCCAGCAGCTTGGCCGGCGGGTCCAAAAACATTCAGTACTTC; CDR3aa: CASSLAGGSKNIQYF
j_gene: TRBJ2-3; v_gene: TRBV9; d_gene: TRBD2; abundance: -; CDR3nt: TGTGCCAGCAGCCCGGGGGGTCCGGATACGCAGTATTTT; CDR3aa: CASSPGGPDTQYF
j_gene: TRBJ1-4; v_gene: TRBV5-4; d_gene: -; abundance: -; CDR3nt: TGTGCCAGCAGCTTTCTTCAGGGGGAAAAACTGTTTTTT; CDR3aa: CASSFLQGEKLFF
j_gene: TRBJ2-3; v_gene: TRBV7-3; d_gene: TRBD1; abundance: -; CDR3nt: TGTGCCAGCAGCCAGGGACAGGCGTTCACAGATACGCAGTATTTT; CDR3aa: CASSQGQAFTDTQYF
j_gene: TRBJ2-7; v_gene: TRBV28; d_gene: -; abundance: -; CDR3nt: TGTGCCAGCAGTTTACCACCGGTAACCTACGAGCAGTACTTC; CDR3aa: CASSLPPVTYEQYF
j_gene: TRBJ1-4; v_gene: TRBV28; d_gene: -; abundance: -; CDR3nt: TGTGCCAGCAGTTTTGGGGCCATGAATGAAAAACTGTTTTTT; CDR3aa: CASSFGAMNEKLFF
j_gene: TRBJ2-1; v_gene: TRBV29-1; d_gene: TRBD2; abundance: -; CDR3nt: TGCAGCGTTGAGACTAGCGGGAGGGCCATCGATGTAAACAATGAGCAGTTCTTC; CDR3aa: CSVETSGRAIDVNNEQFF
j_gene: TRBJ1-6; v_gene: TRBV11-2; d_gene: -; abundance: -; CDR3nt: TGTGCCAGCAGCCGCATACTAGTTCCGGGGTCCTTTTCTAATTCACCCCTCCACTTT; CDR3aa: CASSRILVPGSFSNSPLHF
j_gene: TRBJ1-5; v_gene: TRBV28; d_gene: -; abundance: -; CDR3nt: TGTGCCAGCAGTTTACCCGGTAGCAATCAGCCCCAGCATTTT; CDR3aa: CASSLPGSNQPQHF
j_gene: TRBJ1-4; v_gene: TRBV14; d_gene: -; abundance: -; CDR3nt: TGTGCCAGCAGCCTAAGCAGGGCGAGATTTGAAAAACTGTTTTTT; CDR3aa: CASSLSRARFEKLFF
j_gene: TRBJ2-1; v_gene: TRBV5-8; d_gene: TRBD2; abundance: few; CDR3nt: TGTGCCAGCAGCCGACGGACTAGCGTAGGGAATGAGCAGTTCTTC; CDR3aa: CASSRRTSVGNEQFF
j_gene: TRBJ2-3; v_gene: TRBV7-2; d_gene: TRBD2; abundance: -; CDR3nt: TGTGCCAGCAGCTCGGGAAGGACTAGCGGGAGCGGTACGCAGTATTTT; CDR3aa: CASSSGRTSGSGTQYF
j_gene: TRBJ2-3; v_gene: TRBV18; d_gene: -; abundance: few; CDR3nt: TGTGCCAGCTCACCACTACGGGGAGATACGCAGTATTTT; CDR3aa: CASSPLRGDTQYF
j_gene: TRBJ2-3; v_gene: TRBV10-3; d_gene: TRBD2; abundance: -; CDR3nt: TGTGCCATCAGGCCTAGCGGGGAGACAGATACGCAGTATTTT; CDR3aa: CAIRPSGETDTQYF
j_gene: TRBJ1-6; v_gene: TRBV19; d_gene: TRBD1; abundance: few; CDR3nt: TGTGCCAGTAGTAACCCTACAGGGGCGGCGGATAATTCACCCCTCCACTTT; CDR3aa: CASSNPTGAADNSPLHF
j_gene: TRBJ1-6; v_gene: TRBV6-1; d_gene: TRBD1; abundance: few; CDR3nt: TGTGCCAGCAACCCGACAGGGAGATCACCCCTCCACTTT; CDR3aa: CASNPTGRSPLHF
j_gene: TRBJ1-1; v_gene: TRBV7-9; d_gene: TRBD1; abundance: few; CDR3nt: TGTGCCAGCACTCGGACAGGTCTGAACACTGAAGCTTTCTTT; CDR3aa: CASTRTGLNTEAFF
j_gene: TRBJ2-1; v_gene: TRBV5-6; d_gene: TRBD1; abundance: once; CDR3nt: TGTGCCAGCAGCTCGACCATTAGGGGGCCCCTTGACAATGAGCAGTTCTTC; CDR3aa: CASSSTIRGPLDNEQFF
j_gene: TRBJ2-3; v_gene: TRBV4-1; d_gene: -; abundance: -; CDR3nt: TGCGCCAGCAGCCACCAACTAGCCCGCCGCACAGATACGCAGTATTTT; CDR3aa: CASSHQLARRTDTQYF
j_gene: TRBJ1-1; v_gene: TRBV19; d_gene: -; abundance: -; CDR3nt: TGTGCCAGTAATTGGGCAGGGTTGAACACTGAAGCTTTCTTT; CDR3aa: CASNWAGLNTEAFF
j_gene: TRBJ2-5; v_gene: TRBV27; d_gene: -; abundance: -; CDR3nt: TGTGCCAGCAGTTTTGGAATAGCCTTGGGTAGGGAGACCCAGTACTTC; CDR3aa: CASSFGIALGRETQYF
j_gene: TRBJ1-2; v_gene: TRBV6-5; d_gene: TRBD1; abundance: -; CDR3nt: TGTGCCAGCAGACCGACAGGGGGGACTGGCTACACCTTC; CDR3aa: CASRPTGGTGYTF
j_gene: TRBJ1-4; v_gene: TRBV28; d_gene: TRBD1; abundance: -; CDR3nt: TGTGCCAGCAGACAGGGGGCGACTAATGAAAAACTGTTTTTT; CDR3aa: CASRQGATNEKLFF
j_gene: TRBJ1-2; v_gene: TRBV5-1; d_gene: -; abundance: once; CDR3nt: TGCGCCAGCAGCTTGCTGACAGTTTCGGGCTACACCTTC; CDR3aa: CASSLLTVSGYTF
j_gene: TRBJ2-7; v_gene: TRBV7-9; d_gene: TRBD1; abundance: -; CDR3nt: TGTGCCAGCAGGGGGACAGTCTACGAGCAGTACTTC; CDR3aa: CASRGTVYEQYF
j_gene: TRBJ2-7; v_gene: TRBV5-1; d_gene: TRBD2; abundance: -; CDR3nt: TGCGCCAGCAGCGGGACTAGCGGGGGGACCTACGAGCAGTACTTC; CDR3aa: CASSGTSGGTYEQYF
j_gene: TRBJ2-2; v_gene: TRBV29-1; d_gene: TRBD1; abundance: few; CDR3nt: TGCAGCGTTGAGCCACCGGGACAGGTCGAGCTGTTTTTT; CDR3aa: CSVEPPGQVELFF
j_gene: TRBJ1-3; v_gene: TRBV30; d_gene: -; abundance: -; CDR3nt: TGTGCCTGGAGCTGGGACAAGCGCTCTGGAAACACCATATATTTT; CDR3aa: CAWSWDKRSGNTIYF
j_gene: TRBJ2-3; v_gene: TRBV6-5; d_gene: -; abundance: once; CDR3nt: TGTGCCAGCGGGTGGTCAGGGGACACAGATACGCAGTATTTT; CDR3aa: CASGWSGDTDTQYF
j_gene: TRBJ2-7; v_gene: TRBV2; d_gene: -; abundance: -; CDR3nt: TGTGCCAGCAGTGAAGCGCTTCGGGACTACGAGCAGTACTTC; CDR3aa: CASSEALRDYEQYF
j_gene: TRBJ2-7; v_gene: TRBV5-1; d_gene: -; abundance: -; CDR3nt: TGCGCCAGCAGCTTTTCAGGTAGAGACAGGAGCTACGAGCAGTACTTC; CDR3aa: CASSFSGRDRSYEQYF
j_gene: TRBJ1-4; v_gene: TRBV9; d_gene: TRBD1; abundance: once; CDR3nt: TGTGCCAGCAGCGTAGGGACAGGGGAGGGGGAAAAACTGTTTTTT; CDR3aa: CASSVGTGEGEKLFF
j_gene: TRBJ1-1; v_gene: TRBV23-1; d_gene: -; abundance: few; CDR3nt: TGCGCCAGCAGGACAATGAACACTGAAGCTTTCTTT; CDR3aa: CASRTMNTEAFF
j_gene: TRBJ2-7; v_gene: TRBV27; d_gene: TRBD1; abundance: -; CDR3nt: TGTGCCAGCAGTAAACATGGGGACAGGAGTTACTCCTACGAGCAGTACTTC; CDR3aa: CASSKHGDRSYSYEQYF
j_gene: TRBJ2-2; v_gene: TRBV28; d_gene: TRBD1; abundance: -; CDR3nt: TGTGCCAGCTCACAGGGGACCGGGGAGCTGTTTTTT; CDR3aa: CASSQGTGELFF
j_gene: TRBJ2-7; v_gene: TRBV29-1; d_gene: -; abundance: -; CDR3nt: TGCAGCGTTGAAGGACAGGGAGGTAACGAGCAGTACTTC; CDR3aa: CSVEGQGGNEQYF
j_gene: TRBJ2-7; v_gene: TRBV27; d_gene: TRBD1; abundance: once; CDR3nt: TGTGCCAGCAGCTCCAGGGGGCTGGACGAGCAGTACTTC; CDR3aa: CASSSRGLDEQYF